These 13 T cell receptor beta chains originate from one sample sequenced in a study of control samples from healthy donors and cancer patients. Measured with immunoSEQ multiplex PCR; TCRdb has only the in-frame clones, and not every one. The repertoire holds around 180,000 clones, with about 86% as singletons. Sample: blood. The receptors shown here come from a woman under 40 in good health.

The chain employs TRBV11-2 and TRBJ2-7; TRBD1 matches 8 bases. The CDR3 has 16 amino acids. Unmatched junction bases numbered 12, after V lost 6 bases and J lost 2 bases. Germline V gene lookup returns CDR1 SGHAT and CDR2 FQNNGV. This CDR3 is CASSTRLQGETYEQYV. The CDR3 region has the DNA TGTGCCAGCAGTACTAGGCTACAGGGGGAGACCTACGAGCAGTACGTC.

The CDR3 DNA reads as TGTGCCAGCACCCAGGTCGTAGGCCCGGCTGGTGAGCAGTTCTTC. The encoded protein is CASTQVVGPAGEQFF. This chain connects TRBV6-1 to TRBJ2-1; D remains unclear. Trimming pared 7 bases from V and 9 bases from J, leaving 22 bases between. This CDR3 has 15 amino acids. The germline gives CDR1 MNHNS, CDR2 SASEGT.

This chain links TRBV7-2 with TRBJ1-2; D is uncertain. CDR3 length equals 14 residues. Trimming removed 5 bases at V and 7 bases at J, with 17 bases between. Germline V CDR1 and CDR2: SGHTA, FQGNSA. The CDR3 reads CASSPDPRRSGYTF. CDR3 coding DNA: TGTGCCAGCAGCCCAGATCCGCGGAGGAGTGGCTACACCTTC.

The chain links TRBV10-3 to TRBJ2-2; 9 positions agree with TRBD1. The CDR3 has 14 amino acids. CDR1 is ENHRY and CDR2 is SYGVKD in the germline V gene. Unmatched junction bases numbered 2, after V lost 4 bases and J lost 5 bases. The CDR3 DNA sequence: TGTGCCATCAGTGGGACAGGGGATACCGGGGAGCTGTTTTTT. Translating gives CAISGTGDTGELFF.

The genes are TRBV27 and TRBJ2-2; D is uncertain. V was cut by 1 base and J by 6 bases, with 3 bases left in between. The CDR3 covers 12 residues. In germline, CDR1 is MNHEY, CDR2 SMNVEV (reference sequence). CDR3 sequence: CASSLFPGELFF. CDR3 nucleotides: TGTGCCAGCAGTTTATTCCCCGGGGAGCTGTTTTTT.

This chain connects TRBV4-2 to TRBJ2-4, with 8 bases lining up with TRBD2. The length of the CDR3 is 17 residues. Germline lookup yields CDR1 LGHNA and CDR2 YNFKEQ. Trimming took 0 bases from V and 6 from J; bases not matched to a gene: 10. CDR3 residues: CASSQDWGRGAGNIQYF. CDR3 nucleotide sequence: TGTGCCAGCAGCCAAGATTGGGGGCGGGGGGCCGGAAACATTCAGTACTTC.

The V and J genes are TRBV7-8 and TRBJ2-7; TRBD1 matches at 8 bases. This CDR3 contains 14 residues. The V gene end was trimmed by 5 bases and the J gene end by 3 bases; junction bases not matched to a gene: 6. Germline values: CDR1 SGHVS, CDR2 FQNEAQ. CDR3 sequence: CASSPRTGIYEQYF. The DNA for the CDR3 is TGTGCCAGCAGCCCCCGGACAGGGATCTACGAGCAGTACTTC.

CDR3 region: CASSLLGTAPGEQYF. The CDR3 coding sequence is TGTGCCAGCAGCTTGCTTGGGACCGCCCCGGGGGAGCAGTACTTC. V usage is TRBV5-6 and J usage is TRBJ2-7; D tentatively fits TRBD1 or TRBD2 (5 bases each). The CDR3 runs 15 residues. From germline, CDR1 is SGHDT and CDR2 YYEEEE. Deletions cut 1 base from V and 7 bases from J, with 18 bases between.

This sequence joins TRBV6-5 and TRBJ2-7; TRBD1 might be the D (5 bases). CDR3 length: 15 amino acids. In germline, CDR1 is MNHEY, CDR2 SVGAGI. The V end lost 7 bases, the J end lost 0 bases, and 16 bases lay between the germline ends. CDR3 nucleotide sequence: TGTGCCAGCAAAGGGGTGTCGAGCAGCTCCTACGAGCAGTACGTC. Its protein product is CASKGVSSSSYEQYV.

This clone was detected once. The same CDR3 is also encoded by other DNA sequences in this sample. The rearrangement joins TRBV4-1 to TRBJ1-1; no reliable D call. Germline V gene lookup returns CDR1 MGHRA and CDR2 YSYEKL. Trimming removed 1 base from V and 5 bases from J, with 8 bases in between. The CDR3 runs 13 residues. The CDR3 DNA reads TGCGCCAGCAGCCAAGTGTTGGGAACTGAAGCTTTCTTT. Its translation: CASSQVLGTEAFF.

CDR3 in amino acids: CASSLRVAGSYEQYF. As DNA, the CDR3 is TGTGCCAGCAGCTTGCGGGTAGCGGGGTCCTACGAGCAGTACTTC. This sequence joins TRBV5-5 and TRBJ2-7, with TRBD2 identical over 8 bases. Per germline, CDR1 SGHKS and CDR2 YYEKEE (reference sequence). The trim removed 1 base at V and 1 base at J, leaving 4 bases unmatched. The CDR3 has 15 amino acids.

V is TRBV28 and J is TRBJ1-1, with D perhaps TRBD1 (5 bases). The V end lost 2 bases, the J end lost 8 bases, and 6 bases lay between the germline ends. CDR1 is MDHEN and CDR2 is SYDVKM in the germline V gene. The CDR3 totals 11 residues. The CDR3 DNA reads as TGTGCCAGCAGTTTAGGACAAGAAGCTTTCTTT. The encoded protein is CASSLGQEAFF. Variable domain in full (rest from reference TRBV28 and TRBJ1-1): DVKVTQSSRYLVKRTGEKVFLECVQDMDHENMFWYRQDPGLGLRLIYFSYDVKMKEKGDIPEGYSVSREKKERFSLILESASTNQTSMYLCASSLGQEAFFGQGTRLTVV.

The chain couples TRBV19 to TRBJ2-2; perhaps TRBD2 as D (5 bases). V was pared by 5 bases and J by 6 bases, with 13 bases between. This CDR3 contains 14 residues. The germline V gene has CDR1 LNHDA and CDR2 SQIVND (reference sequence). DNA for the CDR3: TGTGCCAGTAGTGGACTCGTATTTGCCGGGGAGCTGTTTTTT. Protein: CASSGLVFAGELFF.